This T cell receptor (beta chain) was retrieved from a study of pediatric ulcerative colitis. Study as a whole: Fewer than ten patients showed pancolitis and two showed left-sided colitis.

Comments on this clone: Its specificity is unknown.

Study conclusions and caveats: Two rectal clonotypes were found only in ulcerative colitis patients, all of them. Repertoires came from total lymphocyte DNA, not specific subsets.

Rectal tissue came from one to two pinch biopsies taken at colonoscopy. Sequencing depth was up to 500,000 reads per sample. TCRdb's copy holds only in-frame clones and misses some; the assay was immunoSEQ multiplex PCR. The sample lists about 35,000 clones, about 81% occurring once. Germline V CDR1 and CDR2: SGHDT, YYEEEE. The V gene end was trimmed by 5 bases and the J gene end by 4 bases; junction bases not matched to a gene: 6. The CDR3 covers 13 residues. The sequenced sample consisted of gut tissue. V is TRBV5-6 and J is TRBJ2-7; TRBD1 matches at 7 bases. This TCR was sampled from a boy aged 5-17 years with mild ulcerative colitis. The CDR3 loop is CASSLLDRYEQYF. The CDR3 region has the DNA TGTGCCAGCAGTCTATTGGACAGGTACGAGCAGTACTTC.